This T cell receptor (beta chain) was found in a study of blood T cell repertoires in COVID-19. Study processing details: Cell counts per sample came from amplifying reference gene primers. This table comes from immunoSEQ multiplex PCR, and its TCRdb copy is limited to in-frame clones, with some not included. V and J calls and clone size are given by that table; D and trimming were obtained from the DNA. The sample lists 50,000 to 80,000 clones, around 80% occurring once. The Seattle site enrolled patients during active infection and followed them longitudinally. This clone showed up just once. In germline, CDR1 is KGHSH, CDR2 LQKENI. Unmatched junction bases numbered 10, after V lost 4 bases and J lost 7 bases. CDR3 length: 15 amino acids.

The chain recombines TRBV18 with TRBJ1-5; the match to TRBD1 covers 7 bases. Input material: peripheral blood. The sequence came from a man aged 55 to 69 with COVID-19, enrolled during active disease. The CDR3 region has the DNA TGTGCCAGCTCACTAGAGAGGGGGCGAGGGCAGCCCCAGCATTTT. Its translation is CASSLERGRGQPQHF.